This T cell receptor beta chain was captured by sequencing in a study of T cell responses to AZD1222 COVID-19 vaccine. Study results and caveats: Among AZD1222 vaccinees, only 6 or 7 were seropositive at baseline.

The CDR3 is 15 residues long. CDR1 and CDR2 (germline): MGHDK, SYGVNS. V shed 4 bases and J 4 bases; nucleotides not matched to a gene: 6. Sequenced by immunoSEQ multiplex PCR; TCRdb stores in-frame clones only, minus some. The sample has around 66,000 clones, 79% seen once. About this clone: As yet, its antigen is unknown.

Specimen: peripheral blood, collected on day 0 of MenACWY control vaccination. The sequence was obtained from an adult in good health. The chain recombines TRBV25-1 with TRBJ2-3, with TRBD2 identical over 9 bases. The CDR3 sequence is CASSGREGQADTQYF. The CDR3 bases are TGTGCCAGCAGTGGGCGGGAGGGCCAGGCAGATACGCAGTATTTT.